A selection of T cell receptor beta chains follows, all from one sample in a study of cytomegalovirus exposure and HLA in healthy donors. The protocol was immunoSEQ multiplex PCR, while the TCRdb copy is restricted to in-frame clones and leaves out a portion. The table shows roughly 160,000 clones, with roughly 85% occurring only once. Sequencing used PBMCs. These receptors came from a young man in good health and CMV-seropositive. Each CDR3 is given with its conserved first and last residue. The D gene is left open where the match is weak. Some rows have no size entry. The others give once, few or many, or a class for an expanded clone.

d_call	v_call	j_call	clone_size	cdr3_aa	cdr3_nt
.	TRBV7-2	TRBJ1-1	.	CASSHNYRVAEAFF	TGTGCCAGCAGCCACAATTACAGGGTTGCTGAAGCTTTCTTT
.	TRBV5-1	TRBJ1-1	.	CASSLGGNTEAFF	TGCGCCAGCAGCTTGGGCGGGAACACTGAAGCTTTCTTT
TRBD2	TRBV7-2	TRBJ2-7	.	CASSQRGGSYEQYF	TGTGCCAGCAGCCAGCGGGGGGGCTCCTACGAGCAGTACTTC
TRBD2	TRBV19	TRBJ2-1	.	CASSIGLAAYNEQFF	TGTGCCAGTAGTATAGGACTAGCGGCCTACAATGAGCAGTTCTTC
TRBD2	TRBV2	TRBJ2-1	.	CASSAGGGNEQFF	TGTGCCAGCAGTGCCGGGGGGGGCAATGAGCAGTTCTTC
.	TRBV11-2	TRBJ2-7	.	CASSFPTSEQYF	TGTGCCAGCAGCTTTCCTACGTCCGAGCAGTACTTC
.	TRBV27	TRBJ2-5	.	CASSTRLWGRLLSTETQYF	TGTGCCAGCAGTACCCGGTTGTGGGGGCGCTTGTTGTCAACAGAGACCCAGTACTTC
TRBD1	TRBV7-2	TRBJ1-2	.	CASSSRQGALYGYTF	TGTGCCAGCAGCTCAAGACAGGGGGCTCTCTATGGCTACACCTTC
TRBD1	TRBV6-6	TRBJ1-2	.	CASSPYRGSRDYGYTF	TGTGCCAGCAGTCCATACAGGGGTTCTCGGGACTATGGCTACACCTTC
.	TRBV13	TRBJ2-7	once	CASSLGWGGQLRNEQYF	TGTGCCAGCAGCTTAGGATGGGGGGGCCAGTTACGCAACGAGCAGTACTTC
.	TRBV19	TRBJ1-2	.	CASSIPGTKGYTF	TGTGCCAGTAGTATTCCCGGGACAAAGGGCTACACCTTC
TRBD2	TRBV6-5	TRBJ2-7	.	CASSYSGAASGTEQYF	TGTGCCAGCAGTTACAGCGGGGCCGCTAGCGGGACCGAGCAGTACTTC
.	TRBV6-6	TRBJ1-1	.	CASSWGETEAFF	TGTGCCAGCAGTTGGGGGGAGACTGAAGCTTTCTTT
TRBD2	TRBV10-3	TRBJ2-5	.	CAISESALAGEETQYF	TGTGCCATCAGTGAGTCCGCACTAGCGGGGGAAGAGACCCAGTACTTC
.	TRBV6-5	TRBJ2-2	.	CASSYPFSPGELFF	TGTGCCAGCAGTTACCCGTTTAGTCCCGGGGAGCTGTTTTTT
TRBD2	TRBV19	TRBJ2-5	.	CASSPRTSGSLGETQYF	TGTGCCAGTAGTCCCAGGACTAGCGGGAGCTTAGGTGAGACCCAGTACTTC
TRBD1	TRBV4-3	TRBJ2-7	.	CASSQAGTGPYEQYF	TGCGCCAGCAGCCAAGCCGGGACAGGGCCCTACGAGCAGTACTTC
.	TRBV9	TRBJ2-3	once	CASSPGDTQYF	TGTGCCAGCAGCCCGGGAGATACGCAGTATTTT
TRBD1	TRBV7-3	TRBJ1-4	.	CASSSSGQAGEKLFF	TGTGCCAGCAGCTCAAGCGGACAGGCGGGTGAAAAACTGTTTTTT
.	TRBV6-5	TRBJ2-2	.	CASRTGTVDTGELFF	TGTGCCAGCAGAACCGGGACTGTGGACACCGGGGAGCTGTTTTTT
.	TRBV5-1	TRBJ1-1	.	CASSLVQNTLNTEAFF	TGCGCCAGCAGCTTGGTGCAGAATACCCTGAACACTGAAGCTTTCTTT
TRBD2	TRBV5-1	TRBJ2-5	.	CASSLGSGTIEETQYF	TGCGCCAGCAGCTTGGGTAGCGGGACTATCGAAGAGACCCAGTACTTC
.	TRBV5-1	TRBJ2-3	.	CASSLEIVSDTQYF	TGCGCCAGCAGCTTGGAAATAGTATCAGATACGCAGTATTTT
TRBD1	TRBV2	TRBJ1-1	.	CASSEIEGATEAFF	TGTGCCAGCAGTGAAATTGAGGGGGCCACTGAAGCTTTCTTT
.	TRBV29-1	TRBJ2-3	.	CSVGRGTADTQYF	TGCAGCGTTGGAAGGGGCACGGCAGATACGCAGTATTTT
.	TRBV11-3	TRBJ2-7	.	CASSLQGSTYEQYF	TGTGCCAGCAGCCTACAGGGATCGACCTACGAGCAGTACTTC
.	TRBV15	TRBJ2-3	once	CATSRSIPPGLTDTQYF	TGTGCCACCAGCAGATCAATCCCTCCGGGTCTCACAGATACGCAGTATTTT
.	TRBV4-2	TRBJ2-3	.	CASFPGTSTDTQYF	TGTGCCAGCTTTCCCGGGACTAGCACAGATACGCAGTATTTT
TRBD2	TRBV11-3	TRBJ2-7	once	CASRQLAGGHEQYF	TGTGCCAGCAGACAACTAGCGGGGGGCCACGAGCAGTACTTC
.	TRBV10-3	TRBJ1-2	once	CAISEDTYGYTF	TGTGCCATCAGTGAGGACACCTATGGCTACACCTTC
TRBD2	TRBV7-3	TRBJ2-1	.	CASSSSGSSNEQFF	TGTGCCAGCAGCTCAAGCGGGAGTTCAAATGAGCAGTTCTTC
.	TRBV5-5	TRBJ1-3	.	CASSLAGQGAGNTIYF	TGTGCCAGCAGCTTGGCAGGGCAAGGGGCTGGAAACACCATATATTTT
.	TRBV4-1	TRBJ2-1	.	CASSQVGSREQFF	TGCGCCAGCAGCCAAGTGGGCAGCCGGGAGCAGTTCTTC
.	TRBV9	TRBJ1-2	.	CASSVVGAGGYTF	TGTGCCAGCAGCGTAGTTGGGGCAGGGGGCTACACCTTC
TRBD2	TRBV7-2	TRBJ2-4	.	CASSLGSGRAFRGNIQYF	TGTGCCAGCAGCTTAGGTAGCGGGAGGGCCTTTCGGGGGAACATTCAGTACTTC
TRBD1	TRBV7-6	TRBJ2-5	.	CASSLGTGVGETQYF	TGTGCCAGCAGTCTTGGGACAGGGGTTGGGGAGACCCAGTACTTC
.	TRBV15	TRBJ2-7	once	CATSRDHYEQYF	TGTGCCACCAGCAGAGATCACTACGAGCAGTACTTC
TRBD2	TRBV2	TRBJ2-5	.	CASRGVFAGEQYF	TGTGCCAGCAGGGGGGTCTTCGCGGGGGAGCAGTACTTC